The 25 T cell receptor beta chains given below trace back to one sample, sequenced in a study of control samples from healthy donors and cancer patients. TCRdb's table, derived via immunoSEQ multiplex PCR, lists solely in-frame clones and lacks some. The sample yields some 89,000 clones, approximately 89% seen once. Sequences were obtained from blood. Receptor source: a man younger than 40 in good health.

In DNA form, the CDR3 reads TGTGCCAGCAGGATGACGAACACCGGGGAGCTGTTTTTT. It yields the protein CASRMTNTGELFF. This sequence joins TRBV12-3 or TRBV12-4 and TRBJ2-2; no clear D. The CDR3 is 13 residues long. V was clipped by 6 bases and J by 0 bases, with 5 bases between them.

The V and J genes are TRBV9 and TRBJ1-5; D uncertain. V was clipped by 1 base and J by 4 bases, with 12 bases between them. The CDR3 is 15 residues long. Germline-derived CDR1 and CDR2 are SGDLS and YYNGEE. CDR3 residues: CASSVSSGLNQPQHF. CDR3 coding DNA: TGTGCCAGCAGCGTATCGTCAGGCCTGAATCAGCCCCAGCATTTT.

This clone was recorded once. This chain uses TRBV5-1 with TRBJ1-1, with TRBD1 matching over 7 bases. The V gene end was trimmed by 4 bases and the J gene end by 5 bases; junction bases not matched to a gene: 14. This CDR3 region has 16 residues. Germline assignment: CDR1 SGHRS and CDR2 YFSETQ. Written as DNA, the CDR3 is TGCGCCAGCAGCACGGGAGCGACAGGGAGAGGAACTGAAGCTTTCTTT. Translating it yields CASSTGATGRGTEAFF. Complete variable domain (other parts from reference TRBV5-1 and TRBJ1-1): KAGVTQTPRYLIKTRGQQVTLSCSPISGHRSVSWYQQTPGQGLQFLFEYFSETQRNKGNFPGRFSGRQFSNSRSEMNVSTLELGDSALYLCASSTGATGRGTEAFFGQGTRLTVV.

The chain couples TRBV27 to TRBJ2-5, with D maybe TRBD2 (5 bases). Trimming left V 5 bases short and J 1 base short, with 20 bases between. The CDR3 loop spans 17 amino acids. CDR1 is MNHEY, CDR2 SMNVEV, per germline (reference sequence). CDR3 in amino acids: CASSPAREYPTQETQYF. The CDR3 DNA reads TGTGCCAGCAGTCCCGCAAGGGAGTACCCTACCCAAGAGACCCAGTACTTC.

V usage is TRBV11-2 and J usage is TRBJ2-1; D gene unclear. Trimming cost V 1 base and J 7 bases, with 11 bases left between them. Per germline, CDR1 SGHAT and CDR2 FQNNGV. The CDR3 loop spans 14 amino acids. CDR3 sequence: CASSLGQVGNEQFF. The CDR3 DNA sequence: TGTGCCAGCAGCTTAGGGCAGGTGGGGAATGAGCAGTTCTTC. Full variable domain (rest looked up from reference TRBV11-2 and TRBJ2-1): EAGVAQSPRYKIIEKRQSVAFWCNPISGHATLYWYQQILGQGPKLLIQFQNNGVVDDSQLPKDRFSAERLKGVDSTLKIQPAKLEDSAVYLCASSLGQVGNEQFFGPGTRLTVL.

This sequence joins TRBV9 and TRBJ2-3; TRBD1 might be the D (6 bases). The CDR3 is 16 amino acids. CDR1 is SGDLS, CDR2 YYNGEE, per germline. V lost 0 bases and J 2 bases, leaving 13 bases between the germline ends. CDR3 DNA: TGTGCCAGCAGCGTAGTCTCGACAGGCCTCACAGATACGCAGTATTTT. This gives the protein CASSVVSTGLTDTQYF.

The chain employs TRBV28 and TRBJ1-2; D remains ambiguous. This CDR3 comprises 17 residues. In germline, CDR1 is MDHEN, CDR2 SYDVKM. V was cut by 5 bases and J by 0 bases, with 19 bases left in between. The CDR3, as DNA: TGTGCCAGCAGTCTCGATCCCTCCGGAGAAGCTAACTATGGCTACACCTTC. Residues: CASSLDPSGEANYGYTF.

V and J are TRBV5-8 and TRBJ1-6; no clear D. With 4 bases removed from V and 11 bases from J, the gap between germline ends came to 7 bases. Germline CDR1 and CDR2: SGHTS and YDEGEE. The CDR3 covers 11 residues. The CDR3: CASSRVAPLHF. The CDR3 DNA follows: TGTGCCAGCAGCCGGGTGGCACCCCTCCACTTT.

This sequence joins TRBV9 and TRBJ2-2, with 8 bases matching TRBD2. The CDR3 is made up of 15 amino acids. Germline V lookup: CDR1 SGDLS, CDR2 YYNGEE. V shed 5 bases, J shed 1 base, and the junction held 4 bases outside the gene matches. CDR3 loop: CASSLSGVNTGELFF. The CDR3 DNA sequence: TGTGCCAGCAGTCTTAGCGGGGTGAACACCGGGGAGCTGTTTTTT.

This rearrangement joins TRBV7-9 to TRBJ2-7, with TRBD1 matching 8 bases. The CDR3 contains 15 residues. Germline CDR1 SEHNR, CDR2 FQNEAQ (reference sequence). J gave up 3 bases and V 6 bases, and 10 bases lay outside the gene matches. CDR3 residues: CASSGGTGSIYEQYF. The CDR3 DNA follows: TGTGCCAGCAGTGGGGGGACAGGTTCGATCTACGAGCAGTACTTC.

This rearrangement joins TRBV11-2 to TRBJ2-1; no clear D gene. The V end was cut by 1 base, the J end by 7 bases, with 5 bases between. Germline CDR1 reads SGHAT; CDR2 reads FQNNGV. The CDR3 has 12 residues. The CDR3 nucleotides read TGTGCCAGCAGCTTAGTTTCTAATGAGCAGTTCTTC. This encodes CASSLVSNEQFF.

By share, this clone counts as medium-sized. The chain links TRBV5-4 to TRBJ1-6; D is unresolved. Germline V gene data show CDR1 as SGHNT and CDR2 as YYREEE (reference sequence). Trimming took 2 bases from V and 10 from J, leaving 13 bases between them. CDR3 length equals 14 residues. The CDR3 here is CASSLAGLGSPLHF. In DNA, the CDR3 is TGTGCCAGCAGCTTAGCGGGCTTGGGGTCACCCCTCCACTTT.

The J gene is TRBJ1-2, the V gene TRBV5-1; 8 bases are a match to TRBD1. CDR1 and CDR2 from the germline V gene are SGHRS and YFSETQ. V was pared by 5 bases and J by 4 bases, with 7 bases of the junction left unmatched. This CDR3 is 14 amino acids long. The CDR3 DNA sequence: TGCGCCAGCAGGGGACAGGCCGACTCCTATGGCTACACCTTC. It specifies CASRGQADSYGYTF. Looking up the rest from reference TRBV5-1 and TRBJ1-2 gives the full variable domain: KAGVTQTPRYLIKTRGQQVTLSCSPISGHRSVSWYQQTPGQGLQFLFEYFSETQRNKGNFPGRFSGRQFSNSRSEMNVSTLELGDSALYLCASRGQADSYGYTFGSGTRLTVV.

V and J are TRBV30 and TRBJ2-5; 8 positions agree with TRBD2. The CDR3 sequence is 12 residues long. After removal of 7 bases from V and 4 bases from J, the junction contained 5 bases not matched to a gene. Germline CDR1 GTSNPN, CDR2 SVGIG (reference sequence). CDR3 in amino acids: CALATSGETQYF. The CDR3 DNA is TGTGCCTTAGCTACTAGCGGAGAGACCCAGTACTTC.

The chain has TRBV7-3 and TRBJ2-1; TRBD1 matches at 7 bases. The CDR3 loop spans 16 amino acids. Germline CDR1 reads SGHTA; CDR2 reads FQGTGA. The ends lost 5 bases at V and 7 bases at J; junction bases unmatched: 14. CDR3 sequence reads: CASSPRAGGSLNEQFF. CDR3 in DNA: TGTGCCAGCAGCCCAAGGGCAGGGGGAAGTTTGAATGAGCAGTTCTTC.

CDR3 bases: TGTGCCAGCAGCTTGAGACAGGGCCCCTACGAGCAGTACTTC. This sequence encodes CASSLRQGPYEQYF. The chain recombines TRBV7-9 with TRBJ2-7, with TRBD1 matching 7 bases. Germline-derived CDR1 and CDR2 are SEHNR and FQNEAQ (reference sequence). The length of the CDR3 is 14 residues. Losses at the gene ends were 3 bases for V and 2 bases for J; bases not matched to a gene: 4.

This chain uses TRBV19 with TRBJ2-5; 11 bases map to TRBD1. This CDR3 has 17 residues. Germline V CDR1 and CDR2: LNHDA, SQIVND (reference sequence). The trim removed 3 bases at V and 4 bases at J, leaving 10 bases unmatched. The CDR3 coding sequence is TGTGCCAGTAGTATGGCCCGGACAGGGGGCTGGGGAGAGACCCAGTACTTC. Translation: CASSMARTGGWGETQYF.

The V and J genes are TRBV2 and TRBJ1-2; D call uncertain. The ends were cut back, 6 bases at V and 3 bases at J, with 11 bases in the middle. The CDR3 has 13 residues. Germline assignment: CDR1 SNHLY and CDR2 FYNNEI. Here the CDR3 DNA reads TGTGCCAGCAGCGCGGACCGAGACTATGGCTACACCTTC. This encodes CASSADRDYGYTF.

The rearrangement links TRBV27 to TRBJ2-7, with 8 positions matching TRBD2. The CDR3 runs to 16 residues. Trimming at V came to 0 bases and at J to 2 bases, leaving 6 bases not matched to a gene. From germline, CDR1 is MNHEY and CDR2 SMNVEV (reference sequence). The CDR3 DNA is TGTGCCAGCAGTTTATCCAGCGGGGGTTACACCTACGAGCAGTACTTC. Its translation: CASSLSSGGYTYEQYF.

The V gene is TRBV2, the J gene TRBJ1-5; 7 bases are shared with TRBD1. CDR3 length: 13 residues. The germline CDR1 and CDR2 sequences are SNHLY and FYNNEI. V dropped 7 bases and J dropped 6; count of bases not matched to a gene: 6. The CDR3 region is CASTRTGSQPQHF. Written as DNA, the CDR3 is TGTGCCAGCACCCGGACAGGAAGTCAGCCCCAGCATTTT.

The rearrangement uses TRBV12-3 or TRBV12-4 and TRBJ1-1, with D possibly TRBD1 on 5 matching bases. The length of the CDR3 is 13 residues. The V gene lost 3 bases and the J gene lost 4 bases, with 9 bases spanning the gap. The CDR3 region is CASSLQGSTEAFF. In DNA, the CDR3 is TGTGCCAGCAGTTTGCAGGGATCCACTGAAGCTTTCTTT.

The chain combines TRBV5-1 with TRBJ2-7; D gene unclear. Germline-derived CDR1 and CDR2 are SGHRS and YFSETQ. V dropped 4 bases and J dropped 1 base, with 12 bases sitting between them. The CDR3 consists of 14 residues. In DNA, the CDR3 is TGCGCCAGCAGCAGAGCCGGATTTTCCTACGAGCAGTACTTC. The encoded protein is CASSRAGFSYEQYF.

The rearrangement links TRBV5-1 to TRBJ2-2; maybe TRBD2 (5 bases). The ends were cut back, 2 bases at V and 1 base at J, with 12 bases in the middle. The CDR3 has 16 residues. Germline V gene lookup returns CDR1 SGHRS and CDR2 YFSETQ. CDR3 in DNA: TGCGCCAGCAGCTTTGATGGTGCGGGGAACACCGGGGAGCTGTTTTTT. It yields the protein CASSFDGAGNTGELFF.

The CDR3 nucleotides are TGTGCCACCAGTGATTTGCGGGGACAGGGGGCAGATACGCAGTATTTT. Translating it yields CATSDLRGQGADTQYF. J is TRBJ2-3 and V is TRBV24-1; 11 positions agree with TRBD1. V shed 0 bases, J shed 4 bases, and the junction held 2 bases outside the gene matches. This CDR3 region has 16 residues. CDR1 and CDR2 from the germline V gene are KGHDR and SFDVKD.

The chain combines TRBV24-1 with TRBJ1-5; a weak D match, TRBD1 (5 bases). This CDR3 contains 14 residues. Germline CDR1 and CDR2: KGHDR and SFDVKD. Trimming shortened V by 2 bases and J by 7 bases, and 11 bases separated the two germline ends. CDR3 nucleotide sequence: TGTGCCACCAGTGATTCGATGTGGGGGCAGCCCCAGCATTTT. Protein product: CATSDSMWGQPQHF.